The 28 T cell receptor beta chains in this list originate from one sample, sequenced in a study of blood T cell repertoires in COVID-19. Repertoires were generated with immunoSEQ multiplex PCR, while TCRdb's copy carries only in-frame clones and drops some. This table has 90,000 to 110,000 clones, over 75% appearing once. The specimen sequenced was peripheral blood. These receptors came from a woman aged 50 to 65 with acute or convalescent COVID-19.

The chain has TRBV5-6 and TRBJ2-7, with no clear D. The CDR3 length is 12 residues. The germline V gene has CDR1 SGHDT and CDR2 YYEEEE. V lost 2 bases to trimming and J lost 6 bases, with 9 bases between them. The CDR3 is CASSFRQSEQYF. For the CDR3, the DNA is TGTGCCAGCAGCTTCCGACAATCCGAGCAGTACTTC.

V is TRBV9 and J is TRBJ2-1; 10 bases fit TRBD2. The CDR3 is 15 residues long. The V and J ends lost 4 bases and 8 bases, in that order; junction bases with no gene match: 9. Germline CDR1 reads SGDLS; CDR2 reads YYNGEE. The chain's CDR3 is CASSPGTSDGDEQFF. The CDR3 DNA reads as TGTGCCAGCAGCCCCGGGACTAGCGATGGCGATGAGCAGTTCTTC.

The genes are TRBV5-1 and TRBJ2-2; D might be TRBD2 (5 bases). V was shortened by 4 bases and J by 6 bases, with 13 bases between the two germline ends. This CDR3 is 14 amino acids long. The V gene's germline CDR1 is SGHRS and CDR2 YFSETQ. The CDR3 nucleotides read TGCGCCAGCAGCCCAATACTAGGGCCCGGGGAGCTGTTTTTT. Protein sequence: CASSPILGPGELFF.

V gene TRBV9 combines with J gene TRBJ1-3; D is unclear. Germline lookup yields CDR1 SGDLS and CDR2 YYNGEE. The CDR3 consists of 17 residues. The ends were cut back, 0 bases at V and 0 bases at J, with 13 bases in the middle. In nucleotides, the CDR3 is TGTGCCAGCAGCGTAGAACCAAGTCCGCGCTCTGGAAACACCATATATTTT. Its protein is CASSVEPSPRSGNTIYF.

The V call is TRBV20-1, the J call TRBJ2-4, with D unclear. CDR3 length equals 11 residues. The germline gives CDR1 DFQATT, CDR2 SNEGSKA (reference sequence). The chain's CDR3 is CSAPRLNIQYF. CDR3 DNA: TGCTCGGCCCCCAGACTAAACATTCAGTACTTC.

The J gene is TRBJ2-1, the V gene TRBV30; 9 nucleotides line up with TRBD1. The CDR3 sequence is 14 residues long. Per germline, CDR1 GTSNPN and CDR2 SVGIG (reference sequence). Trimming cost V 8 bases and J 10 bases; bases outside gene matches: 15. The CDR3 bases are TGTGCCGGTGTCGGACAGGGGTCAACGCGAGAGCAGTTCTTC. The encoded protein is CAGVGQGSTREQFF. The variable domain in full, completed from reference TRBV30 and TRBJ2-1, reads SQTIHQWPATLVQPVGSPLSLECTVEGTSNPNLYWYRQAAGRGLQLLFYSVGIGQISSEVPQNLSASRPQDRQFILSSKKLLLSDSGFYLCAGVGQGSTREQFFGPGTRLTVL.

The chain links TRBV19 to TRBJ1-1; TRBD1 aligns across 8 bases. This CDR3 comprises 14 residues. With V trimmed by 0 bases and J by 6 bases, 3 bases remained unmatched. Germline CDR1 and CDR2: LNHDA and SQIVND (reference sequence). The CDR3 region is CASSIEGQGPEAFF. The CDR3 coding sequence is TGTGCCAGTAGTATAGAAGGACAGGGCCCTGAAGCTTTCTTT.

This clone was picked up one time. This sequence joins TRBV5-1 and TRBJ2-1; 8 nucleotides agree with TRBD2. Trimming removed 2 bases from V and 10 bases from J; junction bases left unmatched: 14. The V gene's germline CDR1 is SGHRS and CDR2 YFSETQ. The CDR3 has 16 amino acids. The chain's CDR3 is CASSLVSGGGRNEQFF. The CDR3 region has the DNA TGCGCCAGCAGCTTAGTATCCGGGGGGGGCCGGAACGAGCAGTTCTTC.

The chain has TRBV11-1 and TRBJ2-6, with 7 bases lining up with TRBD2. CDR1 and CDR2 (germline): SGHAT, FQDESV (reference sequence). Trimming at V came to 7 bases and at J to 1 base, leaving 4 bases not matched to a gene. The CDR3 covers 15 residues. The CDR3 reads CASTTGGSGANVLTF. As DNA, the CDR3 is TGTGCCAGCACCACCGGGGGGTCTGGGGCCAACGTCCTGACTTTC. The full variable domain, its missing parts supplied by reference TRBV11-1 and TRBJ2-6, is EAEVAQSPRYKITEKSQAVAFWCDPISGHATLYWYRQILGQGPELLVQFQDESVVDDSQLPKDRFSAERLKGVDSTLKIQPAELGDSAMYLCASTTGGSGANVLTFGAGSRLTVL.

CDR3 region: CASSEEPGHGYGYTF. For the CDR3, the DNA is TGTGCCAGCAGTGAAGAGCCAGGGCATGGGTATGGCTACACCTTC. The chain uses TRBV6-1 and TRBJ1-2; TRBD1 is a possible D gene (5 bases). Deletions cut 1 base from V and 5 bases from J, with 14 bases between. Germline V CDR1 and CDR2: MNHNS, SASEGT. This CDR3 has 15 residues.

The gene calls are TRBV3-1 (or the pseudogene TRBV3-2) and TRBJ1-2, with 12 bases lining up with TRBD1. The germline CDR1 and CDR2 sequences are LGHDT and YNNKEL (reference sequence). The length of the CDR3 is 16 residues. Germline trimming cut 2 bases from V and 6 bases from J; bases unmatched to any gene: 7. CDR3 nucleotides: TGTGCCAGCAGCCAATCTGGGACAGGGGGCGAGGATGGCTACACCTTC. This sequence encodes CASSQSGTGGEDGYTF.

This CDR3 reads CASSMYNRQPQHF. CDR3 sequence (DNA): TGTGCCAGTAGTATGTACAACAGGCAGCCCCAGCATTTT. The chain recombines TRBV19 with TRBJ1-5; D may be TRBD1 (5 bases). The ends were cut back, 3 bases at V and 7 bases at J, with 10 bases in the middle. The length of the CDR3 is 13 residues. Germline values: CDR1 LNHDA, CDR2 SQIVND (reference sequence).

J is TRBJ1-5 and V is TRBV30; D remains ambiguous. Germline V gene lookup returns CDR1 GTSNPN and CDR2 SVGIG (reference sequence). V lost 1 base and J 5 bases, leaving 12 bases between the germline ends. The CDR3 is 14 residues long. As DNA, the CDR3 is TGTGCCTGGAGTGCTGGGCAGTTAGATCAGCCCCAGCATTTT. Translation gives CAWSAGQLDQPQHF.

V and J are TRBV5-8 and TRBJ1-4; 7 bases match TRBD1. V dropped 7 bases and J dropped 6; count of bases not matched to a gene: 9. CDR3 length: 14 residues. Germline lookup yields CDR1 SGHTS and CDR2 YDEGEE. The CDR3 loop reads CASRGQDGYEKLFF. As DNA, the CDR3 is TGTGCCAGCCGCGGACAGGATGGCTATGAAAAACTGTTTTTT.

The chain recombines TRBV6-2 or TRBV6-3 with TRBJ1-1, with 8 bases lining up with TRBD1. Looked up from germline, CDR1 is MNHEY and CDR2 is SVGEGT. Trimming removed 5 bases from V and 6 bases from J; junction bases left unmatched: 11. The CDR3 consists of 15 residues. The CDR3 region is CASSRVQGAISEAFF. CDR3 DNA sequence: TGTGCCAGCAGTCGGGTCCAGGGGGCTATCTCTGAAGCTTTCTTT.

The J gene is TRBJ1-5, the V gene TRBV7-8; 9 bases agree with TRBD1. This CDR3 spans 15 amino acids. The germline V gene encodes CDR1 SGHVS and CDR2 FQNEAQ. The junction had 7 bases not matched to a gene; V was cut back by 5 bases and J by 5 bases. The CDR3 region has the DNA TGTGCCAGCAGCATCTCGACAGGGGGGGATCAGCCCCAGCATTTT. It yields the protein CASSISTGGDQPQHF.

The chain employs TRBV9 and TRBJ1-1; 8 nucleotides align to TRBD1. Germline V lookup: CDR1 SGDLS, CDR2 YYNGEE. The CDR3 has 18 residues. The ends lost 4 bases at V and 9 bases at J; junction bases unmatched: 23. CDR3 loop: CASSLVPVQGDRREKAFF. The CDR3 DNA reads as TGTGCCAGCAGCTTAGTACCCGTACAGGGGGACAGGAGGGAGAAAGCTTTCTTT. Together with reference TRBV9 and TRBJ1-1, the CDR3 gives the full variable domain: DSGVTQTPKHLITATGQRVTLRCSPRSGDLSVYWYQQSLDQGLQFLIQYYNGEERAKGNILERFSAQQFPDLHSELNLSSLELGDSALYFCASSLVPVQGDRREKAFFGQGTRLTVV.

The chain recombines TRBV5-1 with TRBJ1-5; 8 bases fit TRBD1. Germline CDR1 and CDR2: SGHRS and YFSETQ. V lost 2 bases, J lost 3 bases, and 4 bases stayed unmatched. This CDR3 is built from 15 residues. CDR3 bases: TGCGCCAGCAGCTTAGACAGGGGTCCCAATCAGCCCCAGCATTTT. Its protein is CASSLDRGPNQPQHF.

V is TRBV15 and J is TRBJ2-2; 9 bases are shared with TRBD1. V lost 9 bases and J lost 5; bases outside the gene matches: 7. CDR1 and CDR2 from the germline V gene are LNHNV and YYDKDF (reference sequence). This CDR3 spans 14 amino acids. The CDR3 protein is CATNTGQGTGELFF. The CDR3 region has the DNA TGTGCCACTAATACGGGACAGGGTACCGGGGAGCTGTTTTTT.

V gene TRBV5-4 combines with J gene TRBJ1-3; D might be TRBD1 (5 bases). The V gene's germline CDR1 is SGHNT and CDR2 YYREEE (reference sequence). This CDR3 is built from 17 residues. V dropped 1 base and J dropped 0 bases, with 14 bases sitting between them. CDR3 DNA: TGTGCCAGCAGCTTGTCGGCAGGGTCAGGCTCTGGAAACACCATATATTTT. This sequence encodes CASSLSAGSGSGNTIYF.

This clone was counted only a few times. The V call is TRBV10-3, the J call TRBJ1-5; TRBD1 might be the D (6 bases). V gave up 0 bases and J gave up 5 bases, with 23 bases separating them. Germline lookup yields CDR1 ENHRY and CDR2 SYGVKD. CDR3 length: 19 residues. The CDR3 protein is CAISESLGGRTDQYQPQHF. The CDR3 DNA reads as TGTGCCATCAGTGAGTCGTTAGGGGGAAGGACAGACCAATATCAGCCCCAGCATTTT.

The CDR3 sequence is CASSLLPGLVIPTGANVLTF. For the CDR3, the DNA is TGCGCCAGCAGCTTGTTACCGGGACTAGTTATTCCCACTGGGGCCAACGTCCTGACTTTC. The chain carries TRBV5-1 and TRBJ2-6; TRBD2 agrees at 8 bases. The CDR3 has 20 amino acids. Trimming cost V 1 base and J 2 bases; bases outside gene matches: 14. Germline V gene lookup returns CDR1 SGHRS and CDR2 YFSETQ.

This clone was detected only a few times. The rearrangement uses TRBV3-1 (or the pseudogene TRBV3-2) and TRBJ2-1; no reliable D call. CDR3 size: 14 residues. Germline V CDR1 and CDR2: LGHDT, YNNKEL (reference sequence). The V end lost 5 bases, the J end lost 7 bases, and 15 bases lay between the germline ends. CDR3 DNA sequence: TGTGCCAGCAGCATTTCGGTCCGGGTAAATGAGCAGTTCTTC. Protein: CASSISVRVNEQFF.

The chain joins TRBV6-5 to TRBJ1-2, with D unresolved. Trimming removed 6 bases from V and 4 bases from J, with 12 bases in between. CDR3 length: 13 residues. Germline lookup yields CDR1 MNHEY and CDR2 SVGAGI. The CDR3: CASSGGNAYGYTF. In DNA, the CDR3 is TGTGCCAGCAGCGGAGGGAATGCCTATGGCTACACCTTC.

This chain links TRBV18 with TRBJ1-1; no definite D call. The length of the CDR3 is 15 residues. Trimming stripped 1 base from V and 4 bases from J, with 13 bases between. Looked up from germline, CDR1 is KGHSH and CDR2 is LQKENI. This chain's CDR3 is CASSPQAVSVTEAFF. CDR3 DNA: TGTGCCAGCTCACCACAGGCGGTAAGCGTCACTGAAGCTTTCTTT.

This chain uses TRBV9 with TRBJ1-6; TRBD1 agrees at 10 bases. Germline V gives CDR1 SGDLS, CDR2 YYNGEE. The CDR3 extends over 17 amino acids. The junction had 11 bases not matched to a gene; V was cut back by 3 bases and J by 8 bases. The CDR3 nucleotides read TGTGCCAGCAGCGCAGCCCTTCCCGGGACAGGGGATTCACCCCTCCACTTT. Translated, it gives CASSAALPGTGDSPLHF.

This chain joins TRBV6-6 and TRBJ1-6; 9 nucleotides line up with TRBD1. Germline lookup yields CDR1 MNHNY and CDR2 SVGAGI (reference sequence). The CDR3 spans 16 residues. V lost 8 bases to trimming and J lost 6 bases; unmatched junction nucleotides: 11. The CDR3 DNA is TGTGCCAGCTCCCCCAGGGACAGGGCCCTTAATTCACCCCTCCACTTT. Amino acid sequence: CASSPRDRALNSPLHF.

The rearrangement joins TRBV9 to TRBJ2-2, with a weak D call TRBD1 (6 bases). Trimming removed 1 base at V and 5 bases at J, with 12 bases between. Germline loops: CDR1 SGDLS, CDR2 YYNGEE. The CDR3 sequence is 15 residues long. In DNA, the CDR3 is TGTGCCAGCAGCGTACAGGGGATCTTTACCGGGGAGCTGTTTTTT. Protein sequence: CASSVQGIFTGELFF. The full variable domain, rest sourced from reference TRBV9 and TRBJ2-2, is DSGVTQTPKHLITATGQRVTLRCSPRSGDLSVYWYQQSLDQGLQFLIQYYNGEERAKGNILERFSAQQFPDLHSELNLSSLELGDSALYFCASSVQGIFTGELFFGEGSRLTVL.